A single sample gave rise to the 17 T cell receptor beta chains below, sequenced in a study of T cell repertoires in cytomegalovirus infection. TCRdb re-called the reads with MiXCR, one entry per CDR3 protein. The sample carries around 770,000 distinct CDR3 sequences, 25% to 35% recorded once. For these TCRs, the target antigens are not known. Specimen: cultured CD8+ T cells from PBMCs, collected from culture after CMV antigen stimulation. The receptors were sampled from a human donor in good health (CMV status not recorded). Some clones in this sample may be carry-over from other donors' samples.

The chain couples TRBV14 to TRBJ1-1, with D possibly TRBD1 on 6 matching bases. Germline V gene data show CDR1 as SGHDN and CDR2 as FVKESK. This CDR3 has 13 amino acids. Deletions cut 3 bases from V and 6 bases from J, with 11 bases between. As DNA, the CDR3 is TGTGCCAGCAGCCAGTTGGGGGGCTCTGAAGCTTTCTTT. The encoded protein is CASSQLGGSEAFF.

A single count supports this clonotype. This chain links TRBV7-9 with TRBJ2-1; D unclear. From germline, CDR1 is SEHNR and CDR2 FQNEAQ (reference sequence). V lost 2 bases and J lost 0, with 14 bases in between. The CDR3 length is 17 residues. DNA for the CDR3: TGTGCCAGCAGCTTATTCGGCCCGTCTGGCTCCTACAATGAGCAGTTCTTC. As protein: CASSLFGPSGSYNEQFF. The whole variable domain, remainder taken from reference TRBV7-9 and TRBJ2-1, is DTGVSQNPRHKITKRGQNVTFRCDPISEHNRLYWYRQTLGQGPEFLTYFQNEAQLEKSRLLSDRFSAERPKGSFSTLEIQRTEQGDSAMYLCASSLFGPSGSYNEQFFGPGTRLTVL.

The V call is TRBV19, the J call TRBJ2-1, with D perhaps matching TRBD1 (6 bases). Germline V gene data show CDR1 as LNHDA and CDR2 as SQIVND (reference sequence). The CDR3 loop spans 17 amino acids. V gave up 5 bases and J gave up 8 bases, with 25 bases separating them. The CDR3 sequence is CASSPSTGTPGLDEQFF. DNA of the CDR3: TGTGCCAGTAGTCCCTCAACCGGGACACCCGGACTTGATGAGCAGTTCTTC.

This chain connects TRBV27 to TRBJ1-1; D is unresolved. The CDR3 runs 16 residues. Germline V gene lookup returns CDR1 MNHEY and CDR2 SMNVEV (reference sequence). V lost 4 bases and J 3 bases, leaving 18 bases between the germline ends. As DNA, the CDR3 is TGTGCCAGCAGTTCGACCCGTCACGTGGGTGACACTGAAGCTTTCTTT. Translation gives CASSSTRHVGDTEAFF.

The chain combines TRBV7-9 with TRBJ2-3, with D possibly TRBD2 on 5 matching bases. The V end lost 0 bases, the J end lost 2 bases, and 15 bases lay between the germline ends. Germline CDR1 reads SEHNR; CDR2 reads FQNEAQ (reference sequence). The CDR3 runs to 17 residues. The CDR3 DNA follows: TGTGCCAGCAGCTTAGCGGATCGGGTGGGAGTCACAGATACGCAGTATTTT. It codes for CASSLADRVGVTDTQYF. Together with reference TRBV7-9 and TRBJ2-3, the CDR3 gives the full variable domain: DTGVSQNPRHKITKRGQNVTFRCDPISEHNRLYWYRQTLGQGPEFLTYFQNEAQLEKSRLLSDRFSAERPKGSFSTLEIQRTEQGDSAMYLCASSLADRVGVTDTQYFGPGTRLTVL.

The chain combines TRBV7-9 with TRBJ1-2, with 7 bases matching TRBD1. The junction had 10 bases not matched to a gene; V was cut back by 5 bases and J by 4 bases. Germline V gene lookup returns CDR1 SEHNR and CDR2 FQNEAQ (reference sequence). This CDR3 is 15 amino acids long. The CDR3 here is CASSEGTPGGYGYTF. The CDR3 DNA reads TGTGCCAGCAGCGAAGGGACTCCAGGGGGCTATGGCTACACCTTC.

There are a few counts of this clonotype. The CDR3 nucleotides are TGTGCCAGCAGTTACTCAGACAGGCACAACAATGAGCAGTTCTTC. Protein sequence: CASSYSDRHNNEQFF. The J gene is TRBJ2-1, the V gene TRBV6-5; possibly TRBD1 for D (6 bases). The V and J ends lost 0 bases and 5 bases respectively, with 11 bases between them. The CDR3 is 15 residues long. Germline assignment: CDR1 MNHEY and CDR2 SVGAGI.

The table lists this clonotype with many counts. The gene calls are TRBV7-2 and TRBJ2-3; D is unclear. Germline V gene data show CDR1 as SGHTA and CDR2 as FQGNSA. The CDR3 covers 13 residues. V shed 3 bases and J shed 5 bases, with 9 bases lying between them. CDR3 in amino acids: CASSLGGLDTQYF. In DNA form, the CDR3 reads TGTGCCAGCAGCTTGGGCGGCCTAGATACGCAGTATTTT.

This clonotype was seen at least ten times. This sequence joins TRBV7-8 and TRBJ2-7; D is ambiguous. There are 13 residues in the CDR3. CDR1 is SGHVS, CDR2 FQNEAQ, per germline. V was cut by 3 bases and J by 1 base, with 7 bases left in between. This CDR3 is CASSFPSSYEQYV. Here the CDR3 DNA reads TGTGCCAGCAGCTTCCCCAGTTCCTACGAGCAGTACGTC.

The chain employs TRBV5-6 and TRBJ2-6; TRBD2 matches 7 bases. This CDR3 has 15 residues. Trimming took 2 bases from V and 4 from J; bases not matched to a gene: 3. Germline V lookup: CDR1 SGHDT, CDR2 YYEEEE. CDR3 nucleotides: TGTGCCAGCAGCTTTCCCGGGAGGGGGGCCAACGTCCTGACTTTC. Residues: CASSFPGRGANVLTF.

The V and J genes are TRBV28 and TRBJ2-1; D is unclear. This CDR3 spans 15 amino acids. V lost 5 bases to trimming and J lost 4 bases, with 15 bases between them. The germline CDR1 and CDR2 sequences are MDHEN and SYDVKM. The CDR3 loop reads CASSPSGSKYNEQFF. CDR3 in DNA: TGTGCCAGCAGTCCCTCAGGTTCCAAGTACAATGAGCAGTTCTTC.

The chain combines TRBV7-3 with TRBJ1-5, with a tentative D call TRBD1 (5 bases). The V end lost 0 bases, the J end lost 5 bases, and 14 bases lay between the germline ends. The CDR3 extends over 16 amino acids. Germline V gene sequence: CDR1 SGHTA, CDR2 FQGTGA. As DNA, the CDR3 is TGTGCCAGCAGCTTAACGGACGGGGCCAACGATCAGCCCCAGCATTTT. This translates into CASSLTDGANDQPQHF.

V is TRBV20-1 and J is TRBJ2-1; TRBD2 matches 11 bases. CDR3 size: 20 residues. Germline V lookup: CDR1 DFQATT, CDR2 SNEGSKA (reference sequence). The J segment lost 0 bases and the V segment lost 1 base, leaving 14 bases of the junction unmatched. CDR3 sequence (DNA): TGCAGTGCTAGAGGGGATGGTAGCGGGGGGGTTAAATCCTCCTACAATGAGCAGTTCTTC. Its translation is CSARGDGSGGVKSSYNEQFF.

This clonotype was seen more than once but under ten times. An end of the junction differs from the germline gene, which may be a read error. The chain has TRBV7-6 and TRBJ2-3, with TRBD2 matching 11 bases. Germline V CDR1 and CDR2: SGHVS, FNYEAQ. This CDR3 has 15 amino acids. This CDR3 reads CASSQTSGGGDTQYF. The CDR3 DNA is TGTGCTAGCAGCCAAACTAGCGGGGGAGGCGATACGCAGTATTTT.

This clonotype was observed at least ten times. The chain uses TRBV12-3 or TRBV12-4 and TRBJ2-7, with 7 bases lining up with TRBD1. The trim removed 6 bases at V and 4 bases at J, leaving 6 bases unmatched. The CDR3 loop spans 13 amino acids. For the CDR3, the DNA is TGTGCCAGCAGCTTGGGACAGCATTACGAGCAGTACTTC. Encoded protein: CASSLGQHYEQYF.

This clonotype has just a few counts. This chain connects TRBV7-8 to TRBJ1-2; a weak D match, TRBD1 (5 bases). This CDR3 has 15 residues. V dropped 5 bases and J dropped 5 bases, with 18 bases sitting between them. The V gene's germline CDR1 is SGHVS and CDR2 FQNEAQ. The DNA for the CDR3 is TGTGCCAGCAGCACCACCCCAGGGAGCTCATATGGCTACACCTTC. It yields the protein CASSTTPGSSYGYTF.

This clonotype was counted only a few times. The germline gene is not matched at one end of the junction; a read error may be the cause. V usage is TRBV7-7 and J usage is TRBJ2-3, with 8 bases that match TRBD2. The germline gives CDR1 SSHAT, CDR2 FNYEAQ (reference sequence). This CDR3 region has 12 residues. CDR3 in amino acids: CASSPLAGTQYF. CDR3 DNA: TGTGCTAGCAGCCCGCTAGCGGGTACGCAGTATTTT.